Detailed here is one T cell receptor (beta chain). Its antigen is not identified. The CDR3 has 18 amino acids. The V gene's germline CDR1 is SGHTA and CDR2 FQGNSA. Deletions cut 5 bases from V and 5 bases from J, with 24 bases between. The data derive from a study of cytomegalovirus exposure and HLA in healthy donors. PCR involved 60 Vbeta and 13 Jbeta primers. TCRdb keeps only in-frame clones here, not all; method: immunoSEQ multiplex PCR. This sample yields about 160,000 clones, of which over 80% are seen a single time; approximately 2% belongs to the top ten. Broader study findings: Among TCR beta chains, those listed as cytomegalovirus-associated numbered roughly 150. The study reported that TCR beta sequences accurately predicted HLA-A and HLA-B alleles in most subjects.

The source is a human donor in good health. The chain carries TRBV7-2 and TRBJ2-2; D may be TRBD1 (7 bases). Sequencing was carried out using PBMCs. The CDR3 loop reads CASSQARWQGGWTGELFF. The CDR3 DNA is TGTGCCAGCAGCCAAGCGCGTTGGCAGGGGGGTTGGACCGGGGAGCTGTTTTTT.